Listed here are 17 T cell receptor beta chains from one sample, sequenced in a study of blood T cell repertoires in COVID-19. Sequenced by immunoSEQ multiplex PCR; TCRdb stores in-frame clones only, minus some. The sample has about 97,000 clones, 87% seen once; the top ten hold 2% to 2.5%. The sample consisted of peripheral blood. All receptors come from a man between 50 and 59 years old with active COVID-19.

This chain joins TRBV6-4 and TRBJ1-1; the match to TRBD1 covers 7 bases. The CDR3 length is 17 residues. CDR1 MRHNA and CDR2 SNTAGT come from the germline V gene. The V and J ends lost 0 bases and 0 bases, in that order; junction bases with no gene match: 7. In DNA, the CDR3 is TGTGCCAGCAGTGACTCTATAGGGACAGACCTGAACACTGAAGCTTTCTTT. Amino acid sequence: CASSDSIGTDLNTEAFF.

CDR3 amino acids: CASSPTTSYNEQFF. CDR3 bases: TGTGCCAGCAGCCCGACAACCTCCTACAATGAGCAGTTCTTC. The chain recombines TRBV7-8 with TRBJ2-1; D gene uncertain. V was trimmed by 5 bases and J by 0 bases, leaving 8 bases between them. The CDR3 extends over 14 amino acids. Per the germline V gene, CDR1 is SGHVS and CDR2 is FQNEAQ.

To note about this clone: At one boundary the junction diverges from the germline segment, which might be a read error. V and J are TRBV18 and TRBJ2-7, with a possible D match to TRBD1 (5 bases). The CDR3 is made up of 11 amino acids. CDR1 is KGHSH and CDR2 is LQKENI in the germline V gene. CDR3 residues: CASSPEDSPGF. CDR3 bases: TGTGCCAGCTCACCGGAAGACAGCCCCGGATTC.

The chain has TRBV5-6 and TRBJ2-2, with TRBD2 matching 12 bases. The CDR3 loop spans 16 amino acids. The germline V gene has CDR1 SGHDT and CDR2 YYEEEE. Trimming took 5 bases from V and 0 from J; bases not matched to a gene: 2. The CDR3: CASRLAGGPNTGELFF. DNA of the CDR3: TGTGCCAGCAGACTAGCGGGGGGACCGAACACCGGGGAGCTGTTTTTT. The complete variable domain, with remaining parts taken from reference TRBV5-6 and TRBJ2-2, reads DAGVTQSPTHLIKTRGQQVTLRCSPKSGHDTVSWYQQALGQGPQFIFQYYEEEERQRGNFPDRFSGHQFPNYSSELNVNALLLGDSALYLCASRLAGGPNTGELFFGEGSRLTVL.

This clone was observed a few times. V usage is TRBV4-1 and J usage is TRBJ1-1; perhaps TRBD1 as D (5 bases). The CDR3 totals 14 residues. Trimming took 3 bases from V and 1 from J, leaving 9 bases between them. Germline lookup yields CDR1 MGHRA and CDR2 YSYEKL. CDR3 in amino acids: CASSHITGNTEAFF. The CDR3 coding sequence is TGCGCCAGCAGCCACATTACAGGGAACACTGAAGCTTTCTTT.

V and J are TRBV6-5 and TRBJ2-7; D gene ambiguous. V was clipped by 7 bases and J by 3 bases, with 10 bases between them. Germline-derived CDR1 and CDR2 are MNHEY and SVGAGI. This CDR3 is 12 amino acids long. CDR3 region: CASTDWSYEQYF. Written as DNA, the CDR3 is TGTGCCAGCACCGATTGGAGCTACGAGCAGTACTTC.

CDR3 region: CASSLGQGVIGYTF. In nucleotides, the CDR3 is TGTGCCAGCAGTCTAGGACAGGGGGTTATTGGCTACACCTTC. This chain uses TRBV13 with TRBJ1-2; 10 bases align to TRBD1. J lost 7 bases, V lost 6 bases, and 8 bases had no gene match. Germline CDR1 and CDR2: PRHDT and FYEKMQ (reference sequence). The CDR3 spans 14 residues.

The chain joins TRBV5-1 to TRBJ1-1; 9 nucleotides match TRBD1. V dropped 4 bases and J dropped 4; count of bases not matched to a gene: 8. CDR1 is SGHRS, CDR2 YFSETQ, per germline. This CDR3 has 15 residues. CDR3 sequence (DNA): TGCGCCAGCAGCACGGGACAGGGCGCTATCACTGAAGCTTTCTTT. Translated, it gives CASSTGQGAITEAFF.

This clone was observed once. J is TRBJ1-2 and V is TRBV2; D is unclear. CDR1 is SNHLY, CDR2 FYNNEI, per germline. This CDR3 region has 13 residues. Trimming left V 9 bases short and J 0 bases short, with 11 bases between. CDR3 coding DNA: TGTGCCAGACTACGAGAAACTAACTATGGCTACACCTTC. Its translation: CARLRETNYGYTF.

This chain connects TRBV19 to TRBJ2-7; TRBD2 might be the D (5 bases). V gave up 4 bases and J gave up 6 bases, with 7 bases separating them. The germline CDR1 and CDR2 sequences are LNHDA and SQIVND (reference sequence). The CDR3 sequence is 11 residues long. The DNA for the CDR3 is TGTGCCAGTAGTAGAGGAGGCGAGCAGTACTTC. It translates to CASSRGGEQYF.

The V gene is TRBV5-6, the J gene TRBJ2-7; D is possibly TRBD1 (6 bases). V was pared by 4 bases and J by 5 bases, with 13 bases between. The germline V gene encodes CDR1 SGHDT and CDR2 YYEEEE. CDR3 length equals 13 residues. In nucleotides, the CDR3 is TGTGCCAGCAGCACACTACAGGGAAACGAGCAGTACTTC. It yields the protein CASSTLQGNEQYF.

The CDR3 DNA is TGTGCCAGCAGCCGGGGGGGGTTTTACTCTGGAAACACCATATATTTT. Translating gives CASSRGGFYSGNTIYF. The chain has TRBV3-1 (or the pseudogene TRBV3-2) and TRBJ1-3; D may be TRBD1 (5 bases). The V and J ends lost 4 bases and 0 bases respectively, with 13 bases between them. CDR1 is LGHDT, CDR2 YNNKEL, per germline (reference sequence). The CDR3 runs 16 residues.

The rearrangement joins TRBV7-9 to TRBJ1-1; a possible D gene is TRBD1 (6 bases). This CDR3 is built from 14 residues. Trimming removed 1 base at V and 8 bases at J, with 14 bases between. Germline assignment: CDR1 SEHNR and CDR2 FQNEAQ (reference sequence). The CDR3 nucleotides read TGTGCCAGCAGCTTAGGGGCCAGGGGCGGGGAAGCTTTCTTT. Translation: CASSLGARGGEAFF.

The chain employs TRBV3-1 (or the pseudogene TRBV3-2) and TRBJ2-5, with 11 bases aligning to TRBD2. CDR1 and CDR2 (germline): LGHDT, YNNKEL (reference sequence). Trimming cost V 5 bases and J 4 bases; bases outside gene matches: 3. The CDR3 has 14 amino acids. The DNA of the CDR3 is TGTGCCAGCAGCAGAGGGACTAGCGGAGAGACCCAGTACTTC. Protein: CASSRGTSGETQYF.

This clone was recorded only once. The CDR3 DNA reads as TGTGCCAGTAGTATAGGCAACTGGGGGGGTCAGCCCCAGCATTTT. Its translation is CASSIGNWGGQPQHF. This chain links TRBV19 with TRBJ1-5; perhaps TRBD1 as D (5 bases). The germline gives CDR1 LNHDA, CDR2 SQIVND (reference sequence). CDR3 length equals 15 residues. Trimming shortened V by 1 base and J by 6 bases, and 13 bases separated the two germline ends.

The chain recombines TRBV11-2 with TRBJ1-1, with D possibly being TRBD1 (5 bases). Between the trimmed V and J ends, which lost 5 bases and 2 bases, there was a span of 9 bases. Per germline, CDR1 SGHAT and CDR2 FQNNGV. This CDR3 contains 13 residues. CDR3: CASSPTVNTEAFF. Here the CDR3 DNA reads TGTGCCAGCAGCCCGACAGTCAACACTGAAGCTTTCTTT.

CDR3 bases: TGTGCCAGCAGCGCGTGGCGGGGGGCCCCCCCACTCGAGCAGTACTTC. It encodes CASSAWRGAPPLEQYF. This chain connects TRBV7-2 to TRBJ2-7; 8 bases map to TRBD2. The CDR3 is made up of 16 amino acids. Per the germline V gene, CDR1 is SGHTA and CDR2 is FQGNSA. V gave up 5 bases and J gave up 6 bases; unmatched junction bases: 15.